Below are 4 T cell receptor beta chains sequenced from a single sample in a study of spatial heterogeneity in lung cancer. TCRdb recomputed calls from the 5' RACE reads with MiXCR, one row per CDR3 protein. This sample carries around 70,000 distinct CDR3 sequences, nearly 9% of them seen once, and the ten largest clones take approximately 2%. Noted time point: blood at routine non-recurrence follow-up after resection. The sample here was PBMCs, taken at follow-up. The receptor set was obtained from a female donor with early-stage non-small cell lung cancer.

There are many counts of this clonotype. The V call is TRBV7-9, the J call TRBJ2-3; maybe TRBD1 (5 bases). The CDR3 totals 18 residues. Trimming cost V 5 bases and J 0 bases, with 21 bases left between them. From germline, CDR1 is SEHNR and CDR2 FQNEAQ (reference sequence). CDR3 DNA: TGTGCCAGCAGCCGTGCTGGGGCTTTGACGGGTAGCACAGATACGCAGTATTTT. This translates into CASSRAGALTGSTDTQYF.

The genes are TRBV6-5 and TRBJ2-7; TRBD1 agrees at 7 bases. The germline CDR1 and CDR2 sequences are MNHEY and SVGAGI. The CDR3 is made up of 15 amino acids. Trimming removed 6 bases from V and 3 bases from J; junction bases left unmatched: 11. This CDR3 is CASSSRDRGLYEQYF. The CDR3 DNA is TGTGCCAGCAGCTCCCGGGACAGAGGCCTCTACGAGCAGTACTTC.

This clonotype was counted many times. V and J are TRBV2 and TRBJ2-1; 10 bases fit TRBD2. Germline V gene data show CDR1 as SNHLY and CDR2 as FYNNEI. The junction had 10 bases not matched to a gene; V was cut back by 4 bases and J by 7 bases. This CDR3 contains 16 residues. The DNA of the CDR3 is TGTGCCAGCAGTGCCTCAGCGGGAGGGCCCGAAAATGAGCAGTTCTTC. Amino acids: CASSASAGGPENEQFF.

This clonotype was seen many times. This chain connects TRBV6-1 to TRBJ2-7; 12 nucleotides line up with TRBD2. Germline values: CDR1 MNHNS, CDR2 SASEGT. There are 14 residues in the CDR3. Trimming at V came to 7 bases and at J to 6 bases, leaving 7 bases not matched to a gene. The CDR3 DNA reads as TGTGCCAGCACCACGACTAGCGGGAGTTCCGAGCAGTACTTC. This codes for CASTTTSGSSEQYF.